This section outlines one T cell receptor (beta chain) sequence together with its context. Its antigen is still unknown. Base-call qualities are not available, and no considerably larger clone is one nucleotide away. The CDR3, from cysteine to phenylalanine, totals 13 residues. Only the CDR3 part of the read is kept: 39 bases, read in frame from the first base. In the germline V gene (reference sequence), CDR1 corresponds to GTSNPN and CDR2 to SVGIG. V loses 4 bases at its end and J loses 6 bases; junction bases beyond the gene matches: 1. Each collaborating institution followed its own protocols to collect whole blood in K2EDTA tubes. For TCRbeta analysis, collaborator samples were shipped as frozen whole blood, as isolated PBMCs, or as DNA extracted from either sample type. The data were obtained in a study of blood T cell repertoires in COVID-19 (dated by TCRdb to 2019 to 2021). Some background on the complete study: Collaborator samples came from the United States, Italy and Spain and covered acute and convalescent phases of COVID-19. The repertoires were made available in a free public database intended to serve as a resource for research on the immune response to SARS-CoV-2. Samples were obtained from the ongoing ImmuneRACE study (first 160 participants) and from roughly 1,300 subjects provided by 6 global collaborators. Where available, HLA class I and class II types were taken from metadata supplied by the sample provider and were not determined by assay-based typing. The prospective study material was composed of cDNA or gDNA derived from T cells, B-cell-depleted T cells, or PBMCs. The sample metadata nearly always contained a de-identified subject ID, COVID-19 status, age in years and sex. The dataset comprised deeply sampled blood TCRbeta repertoires from subjects exposed to, actively infected with, or recovered from COVID-19. The paper's findings and limits, for the study overall: How much clinical and demographic metadata was included differed by source and by participant, and the metadata was provided uncurated.

TCRbeta CDR3 regions were amplified from genomic DNA using the immunoSEQ Assay, a bias-controlled multiplex PCR. In the paper's pipeline: The number of nucleated cells in each sample was estimated from the amplification of reference gene primers within the assay. To quantify the absolute abundance of each unique TCRbeta CDR3 rearrangement, sequence reads were collapsed and filtered. Productive Simpson clonality was computed per sample as the square root of Simpson's diversity index over productive rearrangements. Imported from immuneACCESS, the table was reduced by TCRdb to in-frame sequences with V and J called. These copies leave out some clones; in studies compared against another copy, an unresolved V gene accounts for under half, and the cause of the remainder is not known. V and J calls and clone size are those listed in that table; D and trimming were worked out from the DNA. The sample table lists approximately 190,000 clones, 80% of them with a count of one. In total, the top ten clones hold about 7.2% of the sample.

Sequencing used peripheral blood. This TCR derives from a man aged 55 to 70 with acute or convalescent COVID-19. Here the chain combines TRBV30 and TRBJ1-6; 9 nucleotides in the junction match TRBD1. The sequenced DNA is TGTGCCTGGACGGGACAGGGTAATTCACCCCTCCACTTT. It specifies CAWTGQGNSPLHF.